The 3 T cell receptor beta chains listed next were all sequenced from one sample in a study of T cells expressing NK-cell markers. TCRdb reprocessed the 5' RACE reads and keeps a single row for each CDR3 protein, giving no DNA. This table holds 150,000 to 200,000 distinct CDR3 sequences. The sample taken for sequencing was blood T cells: a sorted CD56 or NKG2C T cell subset, CD4+ or CD8+ T cells, or bulk PBMC T cells (not recorded which). These receptors were taken from a man aged 18-75 years in good health.

This sequence joins TRBV14 and TRBJ1-2; TCRdb's assignment of TRBD1 cannot be checked, as there is no DNA. The CDR3 spans 17 residues. Germline-derived CDR1 and CDR2 are SGHDN and FVKESK. The CDR3 sequence: CASSQISGTGRPYGYTF.

The chain combines TRBV28 with TRBJ2-3; TCRdb returns TRBD2, unconfirmable since there is no DNA. Germline V gene sequence: CDR1 MDHEN, CDR2 SYDVKM. The CDR3 is 14 amino acids. CDR3 loop: CASSFTREADTQYF.

This chain connects TRBV2 to TRBJ1-5; the D gene TCRdb calls, TRBD1, cannot be checked with no DNA. From germline, CDR1 is SNHLY and CDR2 FYNNEI. The CDR3 sequence is 14 residues long. The CDR3 spells CASNPGAGNQPQHF.